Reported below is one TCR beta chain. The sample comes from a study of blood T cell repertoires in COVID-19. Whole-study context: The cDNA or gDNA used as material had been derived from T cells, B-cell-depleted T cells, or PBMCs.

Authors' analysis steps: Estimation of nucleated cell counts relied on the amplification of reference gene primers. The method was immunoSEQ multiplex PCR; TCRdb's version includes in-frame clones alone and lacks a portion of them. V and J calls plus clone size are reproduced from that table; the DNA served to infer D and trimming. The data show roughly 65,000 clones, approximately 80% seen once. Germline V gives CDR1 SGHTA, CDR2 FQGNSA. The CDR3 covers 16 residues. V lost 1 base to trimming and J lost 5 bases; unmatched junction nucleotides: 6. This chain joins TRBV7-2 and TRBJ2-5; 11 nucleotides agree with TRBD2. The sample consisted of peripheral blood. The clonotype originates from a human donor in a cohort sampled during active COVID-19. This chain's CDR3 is CASSLGSGRAWETQYF. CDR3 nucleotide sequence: TGTGCCAGCAGCTTAGGTAGCGGGAGGGCCTGGGAGACCCAGTACTTC. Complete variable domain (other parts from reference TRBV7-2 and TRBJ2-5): GAGVSQSPSNKVTEKGKDVELRCDPISGHTALYWYRQSLGQGLEFLIYFQGNSAPDKSGLPSDRFSAERTGGSVSTLTIQRTQQEDSAVYLCASSLGSGRAWETQYFGPGTRLLVL.